Listed here are 27 T cell receptor beta chains from one sample, sequenced in a study of CD8 T cells in ankylosing spondylitis. Overall study findings and caveats: For ankylosing spondylitis blood, a TCR beta motif of 7 to 9 highly homologous variants appeared characteristic.

TCRdb fed the 5' RACE reads into MiXCR, producing one record per CDR3 protein. The sample lists more than 300,000 distinct CDR3 sequences, approximately 8% seen once, with just over 14% in the top ten. Antigens for these TCRs are unknown. Sequenced input: blood, either unsorted or a sorted T cell fraction (not recorded which). The receptors were gathered from a male donor with ankylosing spondylitis.

The CDR3 coding sequence is TGTGCCACCAGTGATTTAGCCAGGGAGAACACAGATACGCAGTATTTT. This gives the protein CATSDLARENTDTQYF. This chain links TRBV24-1 with TRBJ2-3; D is possibly TRBD1 or TRBD2 (5 bases each). The V end was cut by 1 base, the J end by 2 bases, with 12 bases between. CDR1 KGHDR and CDR2 SFDVKD come from the germline V gene. The CDR3 spans 16 residues.

The chain uses TRBV11-1 and TRBJ2-7; D is possibly TRBD1 (6 bases). CDR1 is SGHAT, CDR2 FQDESV, per germline (reference sequence). The CDR3 runs 16 residues. V shed 4 bases and J shed 6 bases, with 22 bases lying between them. The CDR3 nucleotides read TGTGCCAGCAGCTCCTCCCGTAGGACAGTGATGTCCGAGCAGTACTTC. This codes for CASSSSRRTVMSEQYF. Looking up the rest from reference TRBV11-1 and TRBJ2-7 gives the full variable domain: EAEVAQSPRYKITEKSQAVAFWCDPISGHATLYWYRQILGQGPELLVQFQDESVVDDSQLPKDRFSAERLKGVDSTLKIQPAELGDSAMYLCASSSSRRTVMSEQYFGPGTRLTVT.

The table lists this clonotype with a few counts. V is TRBV6-5 and J is TRBJ2-1; 7 positions match TRBD1. Trimming took 5 bases from V and 3 from J; bases not matched to a gene: 10. CDR3 length: 16 amino acids. The germline gives CDR1 MNHEY, CDR2 SVGAGI. CDR3 DNA sequence: TGTGCCAGCAGTACCCGAAGGGACAGACTCTACAATGAGCAGTTCTTC. As protein: CASSTRRDRLYNEQFF.

This clonotype has a count of ten or more. The CDR3 bases are TGCAGCGTTAGACAGGGCTTGGGGGCTGAAGCTTTCTTT. It codes for CSVRQGLGAEAFF. V and J are TRBV29-1 and TRBJ1-1; 7 bases agree with TRBD1. The CDR3 is 13 residues long. Unmatched junction bases numbered 9, after V lost 5 bases and J lost 6 bases. The germline V gene encodes CDR1 SQVTM and CDR2 ANQGSEA.

The rearrangement uses TRBV20-1 and TRBJ2-1; D is undetermined. The length of the CDR3 is 12 residues. V lost 5 bases, J lost 6 bases, and 11 bases lay in between. Germline CDR1 reads DFQATT; CDR2 reads SNEGSKA (reference sequence). DNA for the CDR3: TGCAGTGCTGAAGGACCGAGCAATGAGCAGTTCTTC. Protein product: CSAEGPSNEQFF.

This clonotype was observed a handful of times. The rearrangement joins TRBV7-8 to TRBJ2-5; TRBD1 is a possible D gene (6 bases). CDR1 and CDR2 from the germline V gene are SGHVS and FQNEAQ. V lost 1 base and J lost 4, with 16 bases in between. The CDR3 loop spans 16 amino acids. The DNA for the CDR3 is TGTGCCAGCAGCTTAGTTTCTCAGGGGTTCGGAGAGACCCAGTACTTC. Translated, it gives CASSLVSQGFGETQYF.

This clonotype has ten or more counts. The chain combines TRBV12-3 or TRBV12-4 with TRBJ1-1; D ambiguous. V was clipped by 3 bases and J by 4 bases, with 6 bases between them. This CDR3 comprises 12 residues. CDR3 sequence (DNA): TGTGCCAGCAGTTTTGAGGGCACTGAAGCTTTCTTT. Translating gives CASSFEGTEAFF.

This clonotype was seen a few times. V is TRBV7-9 and J is TRBJ2-2; TRBD1 aligns across 7 bases. The V and J ends lost 8 bases and 0 bases, in that order; junction bases with no gene match: 6. The germline gives CDR1 SEHNR, CDR2 FQNEAQ (reference sequence). The CDR3 contains 15 residues. The CDR3 spells CASPGDSANTGELFF. CDR3 coding DNA: TGTGCCAGCCCCGGGGACAGCGCGAACACCGGGGAGCTGTTTTTT.

This clonotype has a handful of counts. The V and J genes are TRBV7-2 and TRBJ2-7; 8 bases are a match to TRBD1. Germline CDR1 and CDR2: SGHTA and FQGNSA. Losses at the gene ends were 5 bases for V and 6 bases for J; bases not matched to a gene: 9. This CDR3 region has 14 residues. The CDR3 region has the DNA TGTGCCAGCAGCGGTGGACAGGGAGTTAGCGAGCAGTACTTC. This gives the protein CASSGGQGVSEQYF.

This clonotype has just a few counts. The chain couples TRBV6-5 to TRBJ1-3; no definite D call. V was cut by 10 bases and J by 1 base, with 17 bases left in between. This CDR3 has 15 amino acids. Germline V lookup: CDR1 MNHEY, CDR2 SVGAGI. The CDR3 protein is CATGWLTASGNTIYF. CDR3 nucleotides: TGTGCCACCGGTTGGTTGACGGCTTCTGGAAACACCATATATTTT.

This clonotype was picked up a small number of times. The CDR3 spells CATSRVSSHTYNEQFF. The CDR3 DNA sequence: TGTGCCACCAGCAGAGTATCTAGCCATACCTACAATGAGCAGTTCTTC. The rearrangement links TRBV15 to TRBJ2-1; D is perhaps TRBD2 (5 bases). The germline CDR1 and CDR2 sequences are LNHNV and YYDKDF (reference sequence). The V end lost 1 base, the J end lost 2 bases, and 12 bases lay between the germline ends. CDR3 size: 16 residues.

The table lists this clonotype with a few counts. The chain has TRBV28 and TRBJ2-1; D not resolved. CDR3 size: 18 residues. The V gene's germline CDR1 is MDHEN and CDR2 SYDVKM. V lost 2 bases, J lost 0 bases, and 17 bases lay in between. The chain's CDR3 is CASSLMGAGESSYNEQFF. The CDR3, as DNA: TGTGCCAGCAGTTTAATGGGCGCAGGCGAAAGCTCCTACAATGAGCAGTTCTTC.

This clonotype was detected a few times. The rearrangement uses TRBV10-3 and TRBJ1-4; maybe TRBD1 (6 bases). The germline V gene has CDR1 ENHRY and CDR2 SYGVKD. Trimming took off 2 bases at V and 2 bases at J, with 9 bases between the two ends. This CDR3 comprises 15 residues. CDR3: CAISEGGATNEKLFF. The DNA for the CDR3 is TGTGCCATCAGTGAGGGGGGGGCGACTAATGAAAAACTGTTTTTT.

The V and J genes are TRBV7-3 and TRBJ2-1; perhaps TRBD2 as D (6 bases). The germline CDR1 and CDR2 sequences are SGHTA and FQGTGA. V was cut by 5 bases and J by 8 bases, with 16 bases left in between. The length of the CDR3 is 14 residues. The DNA of the CDR3 is TGTGCCAGCAGCACGGGGACTGCTAGCCATGAGCAGTTCTTC. As protein: CASSTGTASHEQFF.

The J gene is TRBJ2-3, the V gene TRBV14, with D possibly matching TRBD2 (6 bases). CDR3 length: 16 amino acids. Trimming removed 0 bases from V and 3 bases from J, with 13 bases in between. CDR1 is SGHDN and CDR2 is FVKESK in the germline V gene. This CDR3 reads CASSQDSGGWTDTQYF. In DNA form, the CDR3 reads TGTGCCAGCAGCCAAGATTCCGGGGGTTGGACAGATACGCAGTATTTT.

This clonotype was found a few times. The rearrangement joins TRBV18 to TRBJ2-6; 11 bases agree with TRBD2. Unmatched junction bases numbered 3, after V lost 2 bases and J lost 0 bases. Per germline, CDR1 KGHSH and CDR2 LQKENI. The CDR3 contains 18 residues. The chain's CDR3 is CASSPGLAGTSGANVLTF. The DNA for the CDR3 is TGTGCCAGCTCACCAGGACTAGCGGGTACCTCTGGGGCCAACGTCCTGACTTTC.

This clonotype came up many times. The chain joins TRBV12-3 or TRBV12-4 to TRBJ2-6, with 12 nucleotides matching TRBD2. The CDR3 runs to 18 residues. V shed 4 bases, J shed 0 bases, and the junction held 4 bases outside the gene matches. The CDR3 DNA reads as TGTGCCAGCAGTTCCTCACTAGCGGGAGGCTCTGGGGCCAACGTCCTGACTTTC. Translation gives CASSSSLAGGSGANVLTF.

This clonotype was seen a handful of times. The chain carries TRBV6-1 and TRBJ2-2; 9 nucleotides match TRBD2. After removal of 5 bases from V and 0 bases from J, the junction contained 7 bases not matched to a gene. Germline CDR1 MNHNS, CDR2 SASEGT. This CDR3 region has 17 residues. This CDR3 reads CASSKTSGTPNTGELFF. In DNA form, the CDR3 reads TGTGCCAGCAGTAAGACTAGCGGAACCCCGAACACCGGGGAGCTGTTTTTT.

This clonotype was seen many times. The V gene is TRBV18, the J gene TRBJ2-7; 7 nucleotides match TRBD2. The CDR3 is 15 amino acids. V gave up 3 bases and J gave up 3 bases; unmatched junction bases: 8. Per the germline V gene, CDR1 is KGHSH and CDR2 is LQKENI. CDR3 sequence reads: CASSPSGTTYYEQYF. The DNA of the CDR3 is TGTGCCAGCTCACCGTCCGGGACTACGTACTACGAGCAGTACTTC.

The chain employs TRBV12-3 or TRBV12-4 and TRBJ2-1, with TRBD2 as a possible D gene (6 bases). CDR3 size: 13 residues. V was shortened by 2 bases and J by 6 bases, with 8 bases between the two germline ends. DNA for the CDR3: TGTGCCAGCAGTTTACGGGAGAGCAATGAGCAGTTCTTC. Translating gives CASSLRESNEQFF.

The chain uses TRBV18 and TRBJ2-5, with TRBD2 matching 7 bases. The CDR3 loop spans 17 amino acids. Looked up from germline, CDR1 is KGHSH and CDR2 is LQKENI. V was pared by 6 bases and J by 6 bases, with 19 bases of the junction left unmatched. This CDR3 reads CASSPSQVGAGVKTQYF. The CDR3 nucleotides are TGTGCCAGCTCCCCTTCGCAGGTCGGTGCGGGAGTCAAGACCCAGTACTTC.

The chain joins TRBV3-1 to TRBJ2-1; 7 positions match TRBD2. The germline gives CDR1 LGHDT, CDR2 YNNKEL (reference sequence). The CDR3 loop spans 12 amino acids. J gave up 10 bases and V 4 bases, and 4 bases lay outside the gene matches. CDR3 nucleotides: TGTGCCAGCAGCCCCTCTAGCGGCGAGCAGTTCTTC. Amino acid sequence: CASSPSSGEQFF.

In this sample, this clonotype turned up many times. The chain employs TRBV5-1 and TRBJ2-3; D not certain. Per germline, CDR1 SGHRS and CDR2 YFSETQ. V was clipped by 7 bases and J by 4 bases, with 16 bases between them. CDR3 length: 14 residues. The CDR3, as DNA: TGCGCCAGCTCACCGGGTTCGGTGGCAGATACGCAGTATTTT. Protein sequence: CASSPGSVADTQYF.

DNA for the CDR3: TGTGCCATCAGTGCGGCTGGAGAGACCCAGTACTTC. Amino acids: CAISAAGETQYF. The chain uses TRBV10-3 and TRBJ2-5; D is unclear. CDR3 size: 12 residues. Germline assignment: CDR1 ENHRY and CDR2 SYGVKD. V was cut by 4 bases and J by 4 bases, with 7 bases left in between.

This chain joins TRBV30 and TRBJ2-5, with D maybe TRBD2 (5 bases). Trimming removed 0 bases at V and 5 bases at J, with 7 bases between. Germline V gene lookup returns CDR1 GTSNPN and CDR2 SVGIG (reference sequence). The CDR3 spans 12 residues. The chain's CDR3 is CAWSVVAETQYF. In DNA, the CDR3 is TGTGCCTGGAGTGTCGTAGCGGAGACCCAGTACTTC.

This clonotype showed up many times. The chain is built from TRBV10-3 and TRBJ2-7; TRBD2 agrees at 7 bases. Germline assignment: CDR1 ENHRY and CDR2 SYGVKD. The length of the CDR3 is 12 residues. The ends lost 10 bases at V and 5 bases at J; junction bases unmatched: 8. CDR3 sequence: CATEGGTHEQYF. In nucleotides, the CDR3 is TGTGCCACCGAGGGAGGGACCCACGAGCAGTACTTC.

Only a few counts were recorded for this clonotype. This chain uses TRBV28 with TRBJ2-5; 12 bases are shared with TRBD1. Germline CDR1 and CDR2: MDHEN and SYDVKM. CDR3 length: 16 amino acids. V dropped 6 bases and J dropped 4; count of bases not matched to a gene: 9. This chain's CDR3 is CASSHPGQGARETQYF. The CDR3 nucleotides read TGTGCCAGCAGCCATCCGGGACAGGGGGCGCGAGAGACCCAGTACTTC.